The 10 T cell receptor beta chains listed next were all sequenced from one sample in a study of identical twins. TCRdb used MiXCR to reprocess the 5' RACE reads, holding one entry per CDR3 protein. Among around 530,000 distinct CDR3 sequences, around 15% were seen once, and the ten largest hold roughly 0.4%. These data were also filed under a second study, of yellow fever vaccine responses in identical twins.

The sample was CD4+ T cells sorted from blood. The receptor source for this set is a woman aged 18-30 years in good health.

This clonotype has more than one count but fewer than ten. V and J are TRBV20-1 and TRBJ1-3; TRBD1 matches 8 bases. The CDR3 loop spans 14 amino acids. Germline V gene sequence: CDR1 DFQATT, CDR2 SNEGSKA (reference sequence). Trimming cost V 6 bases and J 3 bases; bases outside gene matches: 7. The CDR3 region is CSAPSDRVGNTIYF. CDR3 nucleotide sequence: TGCAGTGCCCCCTCGGACAGGGTTGGAAACACCATATATTTT.

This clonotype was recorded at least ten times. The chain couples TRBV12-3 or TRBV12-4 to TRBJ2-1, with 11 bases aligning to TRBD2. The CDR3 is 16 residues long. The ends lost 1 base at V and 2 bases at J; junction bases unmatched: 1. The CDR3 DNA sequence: TGTGCCAGCAGTTTAGGACTAGCGGGAACCTACAATGAGCAGTTCTTC. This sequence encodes CASSLGLAGTYNEQFF.

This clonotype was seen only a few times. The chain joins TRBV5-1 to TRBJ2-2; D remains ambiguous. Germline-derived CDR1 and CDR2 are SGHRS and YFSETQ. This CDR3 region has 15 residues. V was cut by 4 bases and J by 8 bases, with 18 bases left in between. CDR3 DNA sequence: TGCGCCAGCAGCGCAACCTCGACCGGTTTGGGGGAGCTGTTTTTT. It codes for CASSATSTGLGELFF.

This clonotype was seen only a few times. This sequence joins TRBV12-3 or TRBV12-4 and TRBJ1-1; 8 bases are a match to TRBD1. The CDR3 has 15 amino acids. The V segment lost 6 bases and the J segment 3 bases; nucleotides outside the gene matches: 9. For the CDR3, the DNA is TGTGCCAGCAGGCCAGACCAGGGGGCCGACACTGAAGCTTTCTTT. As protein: CASRPDQGADTEAFF.

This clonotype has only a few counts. The CDR3 spells CSARKGASNTEAFF. CDR3 DNA sequence: TGCAGTGCTAGGAAAGGGGCCTCGAACACTGAAGCTTTCTTT. V and J are TRBV20-1 and TRBJ1-1; possibly TRBD1 for D (5 bases). This CDR3 has 14 residues. CDR1 is DFQATT and CDR2 is SNEGSKA in the germline V gene (reference sequence). Trimming cost V 3 bases and J 1 base, with 12 bases left between them.

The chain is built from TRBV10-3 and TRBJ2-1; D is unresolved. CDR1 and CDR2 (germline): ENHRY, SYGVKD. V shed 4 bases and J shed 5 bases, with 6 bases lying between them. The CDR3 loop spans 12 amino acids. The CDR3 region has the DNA TGTGCCATCAGTGGGATGGACAATGAGCAGTTCTTC. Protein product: CAISGMDNEQFF.

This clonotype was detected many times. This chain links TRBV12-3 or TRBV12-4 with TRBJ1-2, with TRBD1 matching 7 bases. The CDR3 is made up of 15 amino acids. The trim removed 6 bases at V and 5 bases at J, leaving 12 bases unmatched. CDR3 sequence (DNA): TGTGCCAGCAGCCAGACGACAGGGCTTGGATATGGCTACACCTTC. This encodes CASSQTTGLGYGYTF.

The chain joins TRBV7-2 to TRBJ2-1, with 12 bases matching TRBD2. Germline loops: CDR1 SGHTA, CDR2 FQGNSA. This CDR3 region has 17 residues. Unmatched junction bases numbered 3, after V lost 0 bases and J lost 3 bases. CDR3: CASSLAGTSGFYNEQFF. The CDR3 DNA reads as TGTGCCAGCAGCTTAGCGGGGACTAGCGGGTTCTACAATGAGCAGTTCTTC. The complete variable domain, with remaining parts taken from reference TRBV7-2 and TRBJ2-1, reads GAGVSQSPSNKVTEKGKDVELRCDPISGHTALYWYRQSLGQGLEFLIYFQGNSAPDKSGLPSDRFSAERTGGSVSTLTIQRTQQEDSAVYLCASSLAGTSGFYNEQFFGPGTRLTVL.

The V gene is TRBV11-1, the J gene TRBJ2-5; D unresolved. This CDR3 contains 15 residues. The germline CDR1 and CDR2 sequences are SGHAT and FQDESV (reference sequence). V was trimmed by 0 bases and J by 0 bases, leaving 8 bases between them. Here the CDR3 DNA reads TGTGCCAGCAGCTTAGCGCACCCCTACCAAGAGACCCAGTACTTC. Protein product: CASSLAHPYQETQYF.

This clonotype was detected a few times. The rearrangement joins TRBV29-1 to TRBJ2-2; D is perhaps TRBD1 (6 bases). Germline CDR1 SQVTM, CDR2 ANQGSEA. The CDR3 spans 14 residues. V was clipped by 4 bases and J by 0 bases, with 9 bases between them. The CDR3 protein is CSVGGHPNTGELFF. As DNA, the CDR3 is TGCAGCGTTGGGGGACACCCGAACACCGGGGAGCTGTTTTTT.